This T cell receptor (beta chain) stems from a study of OX40 agonist ivuxolimab in advanced cancers. Losses at the gene ends were 5 bases for V and 6 bases for J; bases not matched to a gene: 8. This CDR3 spans 14 amino acids. CDR1 is MNHEY and CDR2 is SMNVEV in the germline V gene (reference sequence). The table came from immunoSEQ multiplex PCR; TCRdb's copy has only in-frame clones and leaves some out. This table holds approximately 54,000 clones, 75% to 95% found once. V usage is TRBV27 and J usage is TRBJ1-2; 8 bases map to TRBD1. This TCR was recovered from an adult with an advanced solid tumor such as melanoma, head and neck, liver or kidney cancer. The input for sequencing was CD4+ or CD8+ T cells sorted from blood, taken in a trial of the OX40 agonist ivuxolimab. The CDR3 protein is CASSASTGEDGYTF. As DNA, the CDR3 is TGTGCCAGCAGTGCTTCGACAGGGGAGGATGGCTACACCTTC.